What follows are 31 T cell receptor beta chains derived from one specimen sequenced in a study of OX40 agonist ivuxolimab in advanced cancers. TCRdb's copy holds only in-frame clones and misses some; the assay was immunoSEQ multiplex PCR. The sample includes 53,000 or so clones, roughly 79% of them seen just once. The sample here was CD4+ or CD8+ T cells sorted from blood, taken in a trial of the OX40 agonist ivuxolimab. The receptors come from an adult with an advanced solid tumor such as melanoma, head and neck, liver or kidney cancer.

The CDR3 protein is CASSGTTANTGELFF. For the CDR3, the DNA is TGTGCCAGCAGCGGGACGACCGCGAACACCGGGGAGCTGTTTTTT. J is TRBJ2-2 and V is TRBV28; possibly TRBD1 or TRBD2 for D (5 bases each). Germline CDR1 reads MDHEN; CDR2 reads SYDVKM. This CDR3 contains 15 residues. Trimming cost V 6 bases and J 0 bases, with 11 bases left between them.

The gene calls are TRBV6-5 and TRBJ2-1; 10 bases agree with TRBD2. Germline V lookup: CDR1 MNHEY, CDR2 SVGAGI. V lost 10 bases and J lost 7; bases outside the gene matches: 13. The CDR3 is made up of 15 amino acids. CDR3 nucleotide sequence: TGTGCCACCCGACATGCTTCGGGACTAGCGAATGAGCAGTTCTTC. As protein: CATRHASGLANEQFF.

This clone was counted a single time. The chain employs TRBV6-5 and TRBJ2-3, with 9 bases fitting TRBD2. V dropped 2 bases and J dropped 2; count of bases not matched to a gene: 5. CDR3 length: 16 residues. Germline V gives CDR1 MNHEY, CDR2 SVGAGI. The CDR3 nucleotides read TGTGCCAGCAGTTACGGTCGCGGGAGGGCCACAGATACGCAGTATTTT. Translated, it gives CASSYGRGRATDTQYF.

V usage is TRBV10-3 and J usage is TRBJ2-3; 12 bases agree with TRBD2. V lost 10 bases and J lost 3; bases outside the gene matches: 5. The germline gives CDR1 ENHRY, CDR2 SYGVKD. CDR3 length: 14 amino acids. DNA of the CDR3: TGTGCCACGTCTAGCGGGGGGGATACAGATACGCAGTATTTT. This translates into CATSSGGDTDTQYF.

The rearrangement uses TRBV7-8 and TRBJ1-1; 8 bases line up with TRBD1. The CDR3 runs to 15 residues. In germline, CDR1 is SGHVS, CDR2 FQNEAQ. Trimming removed 4 bases from V and 8 bases from J; junction bases left unmatched: 12. The CDR3 DNA is TGTGCCAGCAGCTCCCCCGGACAGGGTCCCACCGAAGCTTTCTTT. This codes for CASSSPGQGPTEAFF.

The CDR3 DNA reads as TGTGCCAGCTATAGGACTAGCGGGGGGTACAATGAGCAGTTCTTC. Translating it yields CASYRTSGGYNEQFF. The chain recombines TRBV27 with TRBJ2-1, with 14 bases aligning to TRBD2. V dropped 8 bases and J dropped 4; count of bases not matched to a gene: 4. This CDR3 is built from 15 residues. Germline lookup yields CDR1 MNHEY and CDR2 SMNVEV (reference sequence).

The chain links TRBV5-1 to TRBJ2-2; D not resolved. This CDR3 comprises 16 residues. Germline V gene lookup returns CDR1 SGHRS and CDR2 YFSETQ. The germline V and J ends were trimmed by 0 bases and 1 base, with 10 bases remaining between them. The CDR3 is CASSLELWRNTGELFF. In DNA, the CDR3 is TGCGCCAGCAGCTTGGAACTCTGGAGGAACACCGGGGAGCTGTTTTTT.

DNA for the CDR3: TGTGCCAGTAGTATAGCCGGGACATTTTACGAGCAGTACTTC. It translates to CASSIAGTFYEQYF. V and J are TRBV19 and TRBJ2-7; TRBD1 might be the D (6 bases). The CDR3 totals 14 residues. V lost 1 base, J lost 4 bases, and 11 bases lay in between. Germline loops: CDR1 LNHDA, CDR2 SQIVND (reference sequence).

J is TRBJ2-5 and V is TRBV7-2; 15 nucleotides align to TRBD2. This CDR3 contains 15 residues. The junction had 3 bases not matched to a gene; V was cut back by 5 bases and J by 5 bases. Germline loops: CDR1 SGHTA, CDR2 FQGNSA. The CDR3, as DNA: TGTGCCAGCAGCGGACTAGCGGGAGGGGTTGAGACCCAGTACTTC. Translating gives CASSGLAGGVETQYF.

The CDR3 here is CASSPETGNTEAFF. The CDR3 DNA reads as TGTGCCAGTAGTCCGGAGACAGGGAACACTGAAGCTTTCTTT. The rearrangement links TRBV19 to TRBJ1-1; maybe TRBD1 (6 bases). This CDR3 comprises 14 residues. V was pared by 5 bases and J by 1 base, with 11 bases between. Germline assignment: CDR1 LNHDA and CDR2 SQIVND (reference sequence).

The V call is TRBV29-1, the J call TRBJ2-1, with 14 bases aligning to TRBD2. The CDR3 loop spans 16 amino acids. The ends lost 3 bases at V and 0 bases at J; junction bases unmatched: 1. CDR1 SQVTM and CDR2 ANQGSEA come from the germline V gene. The CDR3 sequence: CSVDGTSGGSYNEQFF. Written as DNA, the CDR3 is TGCAGCGTTGACGGGACTAGCGGGGGCTCCTACAATGAGCAGTTCTTC.

The genes are TRBV6-5 and TRBJ2-3, with TRBD2 matching 7 bases. V dropped 0 bases and J dropped 6; count of bases not matched to a gene: 6. Germline V gives CDR1 MNHEY, CDR2 SVGAGI. The CDR3 loop spans 15 amino acids. CDR3 bases: TGTGCCAGCAGTTACTCGATGGCGGGGGAGGATACGCAGTATTTT. Encoded protein: CASSYSMAGEDTQYF.

The chain couples TRBV6-1 to TRBJ1-5, with 8 nucleotides matching TRBD1. J gave up 6 bases and V 2 bases, and 18 bases lay outside the gene matches. The CDR3 loop spans 19 amino acids. Per the germline V gene, CDR1 is MNHNS and CDR2 is SASEGT. CDR3 DNA: TGTGCCAGCAGTGAATTCGGGAGCAGGGGGCTACTCGCGGGTCAGCCCCAGCATTTT. Residues: CASSEFGSRGLLAGQPQHF.

The chain uses TRBV7-2 and TRBJ2-5, with a weak D call TRBD1 (6 bases). The CDR3 length is 15 residues. Germline CDR1 is SGHTA and CDR2 is FQGNSA. The ends were cut back, 4 bases at V and 5 bases at J, with 17 bases in the middle. CDR3 nucleotide sequence: TGTGCCAGCAGCTCCGGACAGACCCCACGGGAGACCCAGTACTTC. It yields the protein CASSSGQTPRETQYF.

Only a few counts were recorded for this clone. The chain uses TRBV27 and TRBJ2-1, with a possible D match to TRBD2 (6 bases). This CDR3 has 16 amino acids. The V and J ends lost 2 bases and 7 bases respectively, with 18 bases between them. CDR1 is MNHEY, CDR2 SMNVEV, per germline (reference sequence). The CDR3 sequence is CASSLGSGASGNEQFF. DNA for the CDR3: TGTGCCAGCAGTTTAGGGTCGGGAGCGAGTGGAAATGAGCAGTTCTTC.

The rearrangement joins TRBV10-3 to TRBJ2-1; D is unclear. The CDR3 has 13 amino acids. V lost 5 bases, J lost 10 bases, and 15 bases lay in between. CDR1 is ENHRY and CDR2 is SYGVKD in the germline V gene. DNA for the CDR3: TGTGCCATCAGTTCCCGAGAGTTAATAGAGCAGTTCTTC. Translated, it gives CAISSRELIEQFF.

V and J are TRBV19 and TRBJ1-2, with 8 bases matching TRBD1. Germline CDR1 is LNHDA and CDR2 is SQIVND (reference sequence). The CDR3 contains 14 residues. Trimming took 3 bases from V and 7 from J; bases not matched to a gene: 7. CDR3 bases: TGTGCCAGTAGTATCGGCGGCAGGGGGCTTGGCTACACCTTC. Its translation is CASSIGGRGLGYTF.

The rearrangement joins TRBV18 to TRBJ1-1; no clear D. The CDR3 spans 14 residues. V was trimmed by 0 bases and J by 4 bases, leaving 9 bases between them. Per germline, CDR1 KGHSH and CDR2 LQKENI. Here the CDR3 DNA reads TGTGCCAGCTCACCACCCCAGGTTGGCACTGAAGCTTTCTTT. Protein: CASSPPQVGTEAFF. The variable domain in full, with the rest retrieved from reference TRBV18 and TRBJ1-1, is NAGVMQNPRHLVRRRGQEARLRCSPMKGHSHVYWYRQLPEEGLKFMVYLQKENIIDESGMPKERFSAEFPKEGPSILRIQQVVRGDSAAYFCASSPPQVGTEAFFGQGTRLTVV.

This clone was counted only a few times. The chain carries TRBV5-1 and TRBJ2-1, with TRBD2 matching 10 bases. Looked up from germline, CDR1 is SGHRS and CDR2 is YFSETQ. The CDR3 extends over 15 amino acids. J gave up 4 bases and V 9 bases, and 10 bases lay outside the gene matches. The chain's CDR3 is CATHRWTSGYNEQFF. The CDR3 nucleotides read TGCGCCACCCACCGGTGGACTAGCGGTTACAATGAGCAGTTCTTC.

V is TRBV7-2 and J is TRBJ2-3; D remains ambiguous. The CDR3 covers 13 residues. The germline gives CDR1 SGHTA, CDR2 FQGNSA. The ends were cut back, 2 bases at V and 2 bases at J, with 5 bases in the middle. In DNA, the CDR3 is TGTGCCAGCAGCTTATCCTACACAGATACGCAGTATTTT. It yields the protein CASSLSYTDTQYF.

This chain's CDR3 is CASSLAPTSNYGYTF. CDR3 sequence (DNA): TGCGCCAGCAGCTTGGCCCCGACCTCTAACTATGGCTACACCTTC. J is TRBJ1-2 and V is TRBV5-1; D ambiguous. The CDR3 extends over 15 amino acids. Germline values: CDR1 SGHRS, CDR2 YFSETQ. With 0 bases removed from V and 0 bases from J, the gap between germline ends came to 9 bases.

V usage is TRBV7-2 and J usage is TRBJ2-3; D remains ambiguous. Germline loops: CDR1 SGHTA, CDR2 FQGNSA. V was cut by 4 bases and J by 5 bases, with 13 bases left in between. The CDR3 is made up of 14 amino acids. Here the CDR3 reads CASSSTPNGDTQYF. In nucleotides, the CDR3 is TGTGCCAGCAGCTCAACCCCAAACGGAGATACGCAGTATTTT.

To note about this clone: The junction shows a germline mismatch at one end, possibly a read error. CDR3 region: CASSSPGQGGEAFF. The CDR3 DNA is TGTGCCAGCTCATCACCGGGACAGGGTGGTGAAGCTTTCTTT. The gene calls are TRBV18 and TRBJ1-1; 9 bases agree with TRBD1. The length of the CDR3 is 14 residues. From germline, CDR1 is KGHSH and CDR2 LQKENI.

The gene calls are TRBV9 and TRBJ2-3; 12 nucleotides agree with TRBD2. CDR1 and CDR2 (germline): SGDLS, YYNGEE. V dropped 0 bases and J dropped 3; count of bases not matched to a gene: 5. The CDR3 is 17 amino acids. CDR3 residues: CASSVVVTSGGTDTQYF. In nucleotides, the CDR3 is TGTGCCAGCAGCGTAGTCGTGACTAGCGGGGGAACAGATACGCAGTATTTT.

This clone was seen once. The chain has TRBV7-2 and TRBJ2-3; D not certain. The CDR3 runs 15 residues. V dropped 2 bases and J dropped 3 bases, with 12 bases sitting between them. Germline V gene data show CDR1 as SGHTA and CDR2 as FQGNSA. The CDR3 loop reads CASSLSQWRTDTQYF. CDR3 in DNA: TGTGCCAGCAGCTTAAGTCAATGGCGGACAGATACGCAGTATTTT.

The chain links TRBV30 to TRBJ2-3, with D hard to call. Trimming left V 0 bases short and J 6 bases short, with 10 bases between. The CDR3 consists of 13 residues. The germline gives CDR1 GTSNPN, CDR2 SVGIG (reference sequence). CDR3 in DNA: TGTGCCTGGAGTGTACGATTAGGGGATACGCAGTATTTT. This encodes CAWSVRLGDTQYF. Drawing the rest from reference TRBV30 and TRBJ2-3, the complete variable domain is SQTIHQWPATLVQPVGSPLSLECTVEGTSNPNLYWYRQAAGRGLQLLFYSVGIGQISSEVPQNLSASRPQDRQFILSSKKLLLSDSGFYLCAWSVRLGDTQYFGPGTRLTVL.

CDR3: CASSLGQVNEQFF. The CDR3 DNA reads as TGTGCCAGCAGCTTGGGACAGGTGAATGAGCAGTTCTTC. V and J are TRBV7-6 and TRBJ2-1, with 8 bases matching TRBD1. V lost 3 bases and J lost 7; bases outside the gene matches: 2. CDR3 length: 13 amino acids. CDR1 is SGHVS and CDR2 is FNYEAQ in the germline V gene.

The rearrangement links TRBV7-9 to TRBJ2-1, with 11 positions matching TRBD2. The CDR3 runs 17 residues. Per the germline V gene, CDR1 is SEHNR and CDR2 is FQNEAQ (reference sequence). With 0 bases clipped from V and 1 base from J, the junction kept 2 bases outside the gene matches. The CDR3 DNA is TGTGCCAGCAGCTTAGCAGGGACTAGCGGATCCTACAATGAGCAGTTCTTC. Its protein is CASSLAGTSGSYNEQFF.

V usage is TRBV18 and J usage is TRBJ2-2; possibly TRBD2 for D (5 bases). The CDR3 runs 15 residues. CDR1 is KGHSH, CDR2 LQKENI, per germline. Trimming pared 3 bases from V and 3 bases from J, leaving 11 bases between. The CDR3 coding sequence is TGTGCCAGCTCACCGAGGCTAGCTGACACCGGGGAGCTGTTTTTT. Its translation is CASSPRLADTGELFF.

The chain carries TRBV7-3 and TRBJ2-2; 8 nucleotides agree with TRBD2. V shed 1 base, J shed 4 bases, and the junction held 5 bases outside the gene matches. Looked up from germline, CDR1 is SGHTA and CDR2 is FQGTGA. The CDR3 consists of 16 residues. CDR3 coding DNA: TGTGCCAGCAGCTTAAGTAGCGGGACGGGCACCGGGGAGCTGTTTTTT. Translated, it gives CASSLSSGTGTGELFF. Supplemented by reference TRBV7-3 and TRBJ2-2, the full variable domain reads GAGVSQTPSNKVTEKGKYVELRCDPISGHTALYWYRQSLGQGPEFLIYFQGTGAADDSGLPNDRFFAVRPEGSVSTLKIQRTERGDSAVYLCASSLSSGTGTGELFFGEGSRLTVL.

V usage is TRBV15 and J usage is TRBJ2-3, with D perhaps matching TRBD1 (5 bases). Germline lookup yields CDR1 LNHNV and CDR2 YYDKDF (reference sequence). The CDR3 is 15 amino acids. V lost 1 base to trimming and J lost 2 bases, with 10 bases between them. This CDR3 reads CATSRGGRDTDTQYF. The CDR3 region has the DNA TGTGCCACCAGCAGAGGCGGCAGGGACACAGATACGCAGTATTTT.